This TCR beta chain was captured in a study of blood T cell repertoires in COVID-19. Study context: The study drew acute and convalescent COVID-19 samples from the United States, Italy and Spain.

Using immunoSEQ multiplex PCR, the repertoire was profiled, and TCRdb retains in-frame clones only, with some absent. The sample yields 400,000 or so clones, roughly 90% seen once. Residents of about two dozen US areas, aged roughly 18 to 95 years, made up the participants. Participants reported their clinical history, and cohort assignment relied on those reports. CDR1 is SGHAT and CDR2 is FQNNGV in the germline V gene. The CDR3 is 14 residues long. Trimming at V came to 6 bases and at J to 5 bases, leaving 9 bases not matched to a gene. The rearrangement joins TRBV11-2 to TRBJ1-1; 7 nucleotides match TRBD1. The sequenced material came from PBMCs or T cells enriched from blood (not recorded which). The TCR sequence derives from a woman in her thirties or forties with acute COVID-19. As DNA, the CDR3 is TGTGCCAGCAGTCCAACAGGGGCGGGGACTGAAGCTTTCTTT. Protein sequence: CASSPTGAGTEAFF.